This T cell receptor (beta chain) was identified in a study of cytomegalovirus exposure and HLA in healthy donors. The PCR ran on 60 Vbeta and 13 Jbeta primers. Method: immunoSEQ multiplex PCR; TCRdb's copy keeps in-frame clones and lacks some. There are about 98,000 clones in the sample; about 81% occur only once, and roughly 1.5% lies in the top ten. Comment on this clone: No antigen is known for it.

The CDR3 sequence is 14 residues long. V shed 5 bases and J 1 base; nucleotides not matched to a gene: 3. CDR1 is KGHSH, CDR2 LQKENI, per germline. General study points: Previous analysis showed most TCR beta V segments were productive about 87% or about 30% of the time.

This TCR was sampled from a man between 40 and 49 years old in good health and CMV-seronegative. The sequenced sample consisted of PBMCs. This rearrangement joins TRBV18 to TRBJ1-1; 8 bases match TRBD1. The CDR3 DNA reads as TGTGCCAGCTCATCCGGGACAGGGAACACTGAAGCTTTCTTT. It is translated as CASSSGTGNTEAFF.